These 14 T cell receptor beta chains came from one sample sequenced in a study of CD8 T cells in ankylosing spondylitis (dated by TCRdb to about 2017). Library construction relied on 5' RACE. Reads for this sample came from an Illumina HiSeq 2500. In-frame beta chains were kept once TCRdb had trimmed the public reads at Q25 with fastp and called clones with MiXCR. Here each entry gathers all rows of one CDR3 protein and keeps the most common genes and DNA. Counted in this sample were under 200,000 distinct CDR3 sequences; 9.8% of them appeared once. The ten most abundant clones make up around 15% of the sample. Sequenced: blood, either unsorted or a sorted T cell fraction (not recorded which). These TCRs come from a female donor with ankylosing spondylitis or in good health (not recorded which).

This CDR3 is CATSRDRLAESSYEQYF. Here the CDR3 DNA reads TGTGCCACCAGCAGAGACCGACTAGCGGAAAGCTCCTACGAGCAGTACTTC. The V call is TRBV15, the J call TRBJ2-7; TRBD2 aligns across 9 bases. This CDR3 is built from 17 residues. Germline assignment: CDR1 LNHNV and CDR2 YYDKDF (reference sequence). V lost 0 bases to trimming and J lost 0 bases; unmatched junction nucleotides: 6.

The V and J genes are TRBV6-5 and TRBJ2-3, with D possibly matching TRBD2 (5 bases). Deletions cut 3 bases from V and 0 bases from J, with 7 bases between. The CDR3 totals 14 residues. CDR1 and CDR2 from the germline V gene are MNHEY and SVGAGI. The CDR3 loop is CASSYPGSTDTQYF. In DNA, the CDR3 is TGTGCCAGCAGTTATCCGGGGAGCACAGATACGCAGTATTTT.

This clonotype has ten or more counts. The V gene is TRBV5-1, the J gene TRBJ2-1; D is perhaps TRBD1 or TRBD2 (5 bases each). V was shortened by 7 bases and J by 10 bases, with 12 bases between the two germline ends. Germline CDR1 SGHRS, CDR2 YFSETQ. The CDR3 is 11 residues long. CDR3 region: CASLGEWEQFF. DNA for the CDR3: TGCGCCAGCCTGGGGGAGTGGGAGCAGTTCTTC.

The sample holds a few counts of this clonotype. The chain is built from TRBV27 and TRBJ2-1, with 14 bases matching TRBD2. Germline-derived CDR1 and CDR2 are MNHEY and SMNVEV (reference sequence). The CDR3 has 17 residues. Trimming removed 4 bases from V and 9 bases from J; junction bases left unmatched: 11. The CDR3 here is CASSSTSGRASGLEQFF. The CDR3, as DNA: TGTGCCAGCAGTTCGACTAGCGGGAGGGCCTCAGGGCTTGAGCAGTTCTTC.

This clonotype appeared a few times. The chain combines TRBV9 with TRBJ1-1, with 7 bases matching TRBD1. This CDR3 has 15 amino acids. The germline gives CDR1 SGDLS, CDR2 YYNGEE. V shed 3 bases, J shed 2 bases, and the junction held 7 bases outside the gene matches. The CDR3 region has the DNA TGTGCCAGCAGCGCAGCCCAGGGGGGAAACACTGAAGCTTTCTTT. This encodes CASSAAQGGNTEAFF. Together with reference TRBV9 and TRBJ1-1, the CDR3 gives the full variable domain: DSGVTQTPKHLITATGQRVTLRCSPRSGDLSVYWYQQSLDQGLQFLIQYYNGEERAKGNILERFSAQQFPDLHSELNLSSLELGDSALYFCASSAAQGGNTEAFFGQGTRLTVV.

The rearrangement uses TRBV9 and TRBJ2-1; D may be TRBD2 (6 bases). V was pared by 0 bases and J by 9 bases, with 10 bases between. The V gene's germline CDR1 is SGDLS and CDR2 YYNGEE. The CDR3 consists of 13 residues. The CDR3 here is CASSVDPGGEQFF. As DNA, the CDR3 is TGTGCCAGCAGCGTAGACCCCGGGGGTGAGCAGTTCTTC. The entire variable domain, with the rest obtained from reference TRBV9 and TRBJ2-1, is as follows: DSGVTQTPKHLITATGQRVTLRCSPRSGDLSVYWYQQSLDQGLQFLIQYYNGEERAKGNILERFSAQQFPDLHSELNLSSLELGDSALYFCASSVDPGGEQFFGPGTRLTVL.

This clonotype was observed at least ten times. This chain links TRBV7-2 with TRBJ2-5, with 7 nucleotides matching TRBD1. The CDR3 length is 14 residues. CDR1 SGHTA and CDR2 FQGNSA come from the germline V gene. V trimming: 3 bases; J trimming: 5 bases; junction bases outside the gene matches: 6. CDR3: CASSFLGGLETQYF. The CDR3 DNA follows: TGTGCCAGCAGCTTCTTAGGGGGCTTGGAGACCCAGTACTTC.

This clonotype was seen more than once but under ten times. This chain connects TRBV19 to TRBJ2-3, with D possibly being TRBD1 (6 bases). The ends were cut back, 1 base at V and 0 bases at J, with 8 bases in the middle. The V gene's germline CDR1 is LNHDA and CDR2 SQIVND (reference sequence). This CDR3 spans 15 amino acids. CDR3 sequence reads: CASSIGQGSTDTQYF. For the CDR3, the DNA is TGTGCCAGTAGTATAGGGCAGGGGAGCACAGATACGCAGTATTTT.

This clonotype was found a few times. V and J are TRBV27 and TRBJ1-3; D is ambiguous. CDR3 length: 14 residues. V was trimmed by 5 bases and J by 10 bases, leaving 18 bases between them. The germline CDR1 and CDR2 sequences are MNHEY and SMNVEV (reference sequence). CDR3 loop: CASSPLGDVGTIYF. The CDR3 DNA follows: TGTGCCAGCAGTCCTCTTGGTGACGTAGGGACCATATATTTT.

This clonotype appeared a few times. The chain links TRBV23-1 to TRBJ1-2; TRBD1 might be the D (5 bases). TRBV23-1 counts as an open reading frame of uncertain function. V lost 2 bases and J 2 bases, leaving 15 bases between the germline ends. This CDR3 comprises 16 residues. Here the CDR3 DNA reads TGCGCCAGCAGTCAAGTCAAGCCAGGGTCCAACTATGGCTACACCTTC. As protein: CASSQVKPGSNYGYTF.

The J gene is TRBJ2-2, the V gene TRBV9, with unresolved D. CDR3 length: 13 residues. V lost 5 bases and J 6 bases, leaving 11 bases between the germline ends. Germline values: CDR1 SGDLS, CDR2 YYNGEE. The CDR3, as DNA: TGTGCCAGCAGGGGTCTTCACTCCGGGGAGCTGTTTTTT. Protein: CASRGLHSGELFF.

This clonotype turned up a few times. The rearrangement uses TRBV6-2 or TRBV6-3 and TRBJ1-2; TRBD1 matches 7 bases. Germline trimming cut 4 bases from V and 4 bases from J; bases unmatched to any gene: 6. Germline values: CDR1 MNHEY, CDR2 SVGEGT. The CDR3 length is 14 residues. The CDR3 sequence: CASSSLDRAYGYTF. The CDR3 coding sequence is TGTGCCAGCAGTTCGCTTGACAGGGCCTATGGCTACACCTTC.

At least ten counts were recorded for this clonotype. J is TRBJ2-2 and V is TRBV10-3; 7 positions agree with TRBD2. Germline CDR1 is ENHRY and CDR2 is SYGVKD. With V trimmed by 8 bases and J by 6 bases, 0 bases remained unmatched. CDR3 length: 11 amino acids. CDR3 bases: TGTGCCATCGGGGGGGCCGGGGAGCTGTTTTTT. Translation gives CAIGGAGELFF.

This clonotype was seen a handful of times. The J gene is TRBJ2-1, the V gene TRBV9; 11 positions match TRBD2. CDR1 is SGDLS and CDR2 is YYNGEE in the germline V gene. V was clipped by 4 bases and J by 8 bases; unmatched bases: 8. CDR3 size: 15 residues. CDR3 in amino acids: CASSPLAGGGHEQFF. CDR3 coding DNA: TGTGCCAGCAGCCCCCTAGCGGGAGGAGGTCATGAGCAGTTCTTC.